The 29 T cell receptor beta chains in this list originate from one sample, sequenced in a study of shared clonotypes between healthy human individuals. Repertoires were generated with immunoSEQ multiplex PCR, while TCRdb's copy carries only in-frame clones and drops some. The data show hundreds of thousands of clones, with about 96% seen just once and less than 0.12% held by the top ten. Naive CD8 cells lacked CD45RO and underwent positive selection for CCR7, leaving out terminally differentiated effector memory CD45RA+ cells. Sequencing input: naive CD8+ T cells sorted from blood. The receptors originated from a woman aged 25 to 39 in good health.

This clone was detected once. V gene TRBV4-1 combines with J gene TRBJ1-6; D is perhaps TRBD1 (5 bases). Trimming removed 0 bases at V and 12 bases at J, with 12 bases between. CDR1 and CDR2 (germline): MGHRA, YSYEKL. This CDR3 is built from 14 residues. The CDR3 spells CASSQDRGTLPLHF. CDR3 coding DNA: TGCGCCAGCAGCCAAGATCGGGGGACGCTACCCCTCCACTTT.

The sample holds one count of this clone. The chain is built from TRBV25-1 and TRBJ2-5; 11 bases are a match to TRBD2. Trimming at V came to 6 bases and at J to 5 bases, leaving 8 bases not matched to a gene. This CDR3 spans 15 amino acids. Germline V gene sequence: CDR1 MGHDK, CDR2 SYGVNS. CDR3 residues: CASSRLAGRQETQYF. DNA for the CDR3: TGTGCCAGCAGCCGACTAGCGGGAAGGCAGGAGACCCAGTACTTC.

The chain couples TRBV9 to TRBJ2-2; the match to TRBD2 covers 12 bases. The germline V gene has CDR1 SGDLS and CDR2 YYNGEE. The J segment lost 6 bases and the V segment lost 6 bases, leaving 3 bases of the junction unmatched. The CDR3 sequence is 14 residues long. This chain's CDR3 is CASTTSGSSGELFF. CDR3 coding DNA: TGTGCCAGCACGACTAGCGGGAGTTCCGGGGAGCTGTTTTTT.

The chain recombines TRBV2 with TRBJ1-5, with 10 bases aligning to TRBD1. Per the germline V gene, CDR1 is SNHLY and CDR2 is FYNNEI. The CDR3 runs 17 residues. The V and J ends lost 6 bases and 0 bases, in that order; junction bases with no gene match: 8. The CDR3: CASRAGTGVFSNQPQHF. Written as DNA, the CDR3 is TGTGCCAGCAGGGCCGGGACAGGGGTTTTTAGCAATCAGCCCCAGCATTTT.

The V and J genes are TRBV7-9 and TRBJ1-2; 8 nucleotides align to TRBD1. CDR1 is SEHNR, CDR2 FQNEAQ, per germline (reference sequence). V was pared by 5 bases and J by 4 bases, with 3 bases of the junction left unmatched. This CDR3 is 13 amino acids long. In DNA form, the CDR3 reads TGTGCCAGCAGCCAAGACAGGGGCTATGGCTACACCTTC. Translation: CASSQDRGYGYTF.

In this sample, this clone turned up once. V is TRBV11-2 and J is TRBJ2-7, with D possibly TRBD2 on 5 matching bases. Trimming shortened V by 5 bases and J by 4 bases, and 21 bases separated the two germline ends. The CDR3 has 16 amino acids. Germline CDR1 reads SGHAT; CDR2 reads FQNNGV. In nucleotides, the CDR3 is TGTGCCAGCAGCGCCCCGAGGGCGGGTGTTCTGTACGAGCAGTACTTC. Protein sequence: CASSAPRAGVLYEQYF. The full variable domain, in which reference TRBV11-2 and TRBJ2-7 provide the parts outside the CDR3, is EAGVAQSPRYKIIEKRQSVAFWCNPISGHATLYWYQQILGQGPKLLIQFQNNGVVDDSQLPKDRFSAERLKGVDSTLKIQPAKLEDSAVYLCASSAPRAGVLYEQYFGPGTRLTVT.

V usage is TRBV11-2 and J usage is TRBJ2-1; D is possibly TRBD2 (5 bases). CDR3 length: 17 amino acids. Germline V CDR1 and CDR2: SGHAT, FQNNGV. V was clipped by 1 base and J by 8 bases, with 21 bases between them. In DNA form, the CDR3 reads TGTGCCAGCAGCTTAGGGACCGGTCGGGGAACAGTAGATGAGCAGTTCTTC. It encodes CASSLGTGRGTVDEQFF. Complete variable domain (other parts from reference TRBV11-2 and TRBJ2-1): EAGVAQSPRYKIIEKRQSVAFWCNPISGHATLYWYQQILGQGPKLLIQFQNNGVVDDSQLPKDRFSAERLKGVDSTLKIQPAKLEDSAVYLCASSLGTGRGTVDEQFFGPGTRLTVL.

Of note for this clone: The sample has other DNA sequences that encode this CDR3 too. This chain joins TRBV27 and TRBJ2-7; D is uncertain. The CDR3 covers 11 residues. Germline CDR1 MNHEY, CDR2 SMNVEV (reference sequence). Trimming removed 4 bases at V and 4 bases at J, with 5 bases between. The CDR3 is CASSSLYEQYF. CDR3 nucleotides: TGTGCCAGCAGTTCACTTTACGAGCAGTACTTC.

The CDR3 here is CASSIVPWDAPNQPQHF. In nucleotides, the CDR3 is TGTGCCAGTAGTATAGTCCCTTGGGACGCTCCCAATCAGCCCCAGCATTTT. The rearrangement joins TRBV19 to TRBJ1-5; weak D call: TRBD1 (5 bases). The germline V and J ends were trimmed by 1 base and 3 bases, with 16 bases remaining between them. CDR1 is LNHDA, CDR2 SQIVND, per germline (reference sequence). This CDR3 region has 17 residues.

Regarding this clone: Other DNA sequences from this sample encode an identical CDR3 as well. This chain links TRBV5-4 with TRBJ2-2; D is unclear. Germline V gene lookup returns CDR1 SGHNT and CDR2 YYREEE (reference sequence). The length of the CDR3 is 12 residues. The germline V and J ends were trimmed by 2 bases and 4 bases, with 3 bases remaining between them. CDR3 region: CASSLSTGELFF. Here the CDR3 DNA reads TGTGCCAGCAGCTTAAGCACCGGGGAGCTGTTTTTT.

The chain recombines TRBV15 with TRBJ2-1; 7 bases fit TRBD2. After removal of 0 bases from V and 5 bases from J, the junction contained 10 bases not matched to a gene. There are 17 residues in the CDR3. Germline V lookup: CDR1 LNHNV, CDR2 YYDKDF (reference sequence). CDR3 nucleotide sequence: TGTGCCACCAGCAGAGATGTCCTCGCGGGGAGGGACAATGAGCAGTTCTTC. It translates to CATSRDVLAGRDNEQFF.

The rearrangement links TRBV10-2 to TRBJ2-7; D is unresolved. There are 16 residues in the CDR3. V was trimmed by 2 bases and J by 5 bases, leaving 19 bases between them. CDR1 and CDR2 from the germline V gene are WSHSY and SAAADI. CDR3 loop: CASSEGVASLLDEQYF. The CDR3 nucleotides read TGCGCCAGCAGTGAGGGGGTTGCTTCCTTGCTGGACGAGCAGTACTTC.

The chain has TRBV2 and TRBJ2-7; TRBD2 is a possible D gene (7 bases). CDR3 length: 18 residues. V lost 8 bases and J 2 bases, leaving 28 bases between the germline ends. Germline V gene sequence: CDR1 SNHLY, CDR2 FYNNEI. This chain's CDR3 is CASLEGGGRSSRPYEQYF. The CDR3 DNA follows: TGTGCCAGCCTTGAGGGGGGGGGTCGTAGCTCACGGCCCTACGAGCAGTACTTC.

The gene calls are TRBV28 and TRBJ1-6; tentative D call: TRBD1 (6 bases). V was cut by 6 bases and J by 9 bases, with 15 bases left in between. The CDR3 covers 14 residues. Germline values: CDR1 MDHEN, CDR2 SYDVKM. CDR3 amino acids: CASRVEGGVSPLHF. The CDR3 DNA sequence: TGTGCCAGCAGAGTAGAAGGGGGAGTTTCACCCCTCCACTTT. The full variable domain, in which reference TRBV28 and TRBJ1-6 provide the parts outside the CDR3, is DVKVTQSSRYLVKRTGEKVFLECVQDMDHENMFWYRQDPGLGLRLIYFSYDVKMKEKGDIPEGYSVSREKKERFSLILESASTNQTSMYLCASRVEGGVSPLHFGNGTRLTVT.

The chain carries TRBV28 and TRBJ1-5, with TRBD1 matching over 8 bases. The V gene's germline CDR1 is MDHEN and CDR2 SYDVKM. The V segment lost 3 bases and the J segment 5 bases; nucleotides outside the gene matches: 6. This CDR3 comprises 15 residues. The CDR3 DNA reads TGTGCCAGCAGTTTCTGGGGGACAGGTCATCAGCCCCAGCATTTT. Protein sequence: CASSFWGTGHQPQHF.

Worth noting for this clone: The same CDR3 can be traced to other DNA sequences in this sample. The chain employs TRBV29-1 and TRBJ2-7; D may be TRBD1 (6 bases). With 3 bases removed from V and 3 bases from J, the gap between germline ends came to 9 bases. Germline V CDR1 and CDR2: SQVTM, ANQGSEA. The CDR3 has 12 amino acids. DNA for the CDR3: TGCAGCGTTGAGGGGGACAACTACGAGCAGTACTTC. Protein product: CSVEGDNYEQYF.

This rearrangement joins TRBV10-1 to TRBJ2-1; no clear D gene. Between the trimmed V and J ends, which lost 2 bases and 4 bases, there was a span of 9 bases. The germline gives CDR1 WNHNN, CDR2 SYGVQD (reference sequence). This CDR3 is built from 14 residues. The CDR3 nucleotides are TGCGCCAGCAGTGAGGTTGCCACGTACAATGAGCAGTTCTTC. It encodes CASSEVATYNEQFF.

This clone was recorded only once. The chain has TRBV27 and TRBJ2-5, with D unresolved. The DNA end is a closer match to TRBJ2-7, so the J assignment may be wrong. Germline V gene sequence: CDR1 MNHEY, CDR2 SMNVEV (reference sequence). This CDR3 is 14 amino acids long. Written as DNA, the CDR3 is TGTGCCAGCAGTTTATTATCAGCGAAACACGAGCAGTACTTC. Protein: CASSLLSAKHEQYF.

The rearrangement uses TRBV27 and TRBJ2-3, with D possibly being TRBD2 (6 bases). V was trimmed by 5 bases and J by 1 base, leaving 13 bases between them. Germline V lookup: CDR1 MNHEY, CDR2 SMNVEV (reference sequence). The CDR3 runs to 15 residues. For the CDR3, the DNA is TGTGCCAGCAGTCTTGGATGGGGGGGCACAGATACGCAGTATTTT. Residues: CASSLGWGGTDTQYF.

The chain combines TRBV7-8 with TRBJ1-4; D is undetermined. Germline CDR1 and CDR2: SGHVS and FQNEAQ. Trimming cost V 6 bases and J 8 bases, with 19 bases left between them. CDR3 length: 15 residues. CDR3 coding DNA: TGTGCCAGCAGTCAGGAGGATCCGGGGAGAGAAAAACTGTTTTTT. It specifies CASSQEDPGREKLFF. The whole variable domain, remainder taken from reference TRBV7-8 and TRBJ1-4, is GAGVSQSPRYKVAKRGQDVALRCDPISGHVSLFWYQQALGQGPEFLTYFQNEAQLDKSGLPSDRFFAERPEGSVSTLKIQRTQQEDSAVYLCASSQEDPGREKLFFGSGTQLSVL.

The chain joins TRBV13 to TRBJ2-5; D unresolved. Germline V gene lookup returns CDR1 PRHDT and CDR2 FYEKMQ (reference sequence). The CDR3 has 13 amino acids. V lost 3 bases to trimming and J lost 3 bases, with 8 bases between them. The CDR3 loop is CASSFSLKETQYF. The CDR3 DNA follows: TGTGCCAGCAGCTTTAGTCTGAAAGAGACCCAGTACTTC.

This rearrangement joins TRBV28 to TRBJ1-5; the match to TRBD1 covers 7 bases. The CDR3 runs 16 residues. The germline gives CDR1 MDHEN, CDR2 SYDVKM. With 4 bases clipped from V and 3 bases from J, the junction kept 9 bases outside the gene matches. The CDR3: CASSYYRGKNNQPQHF. The CDR3, as DNA: TGTGCCAGCAGTTATTACAGGGGTAAAAACAATCAGCCCCAGCATTTT. Using reference TRBV28 and TRBJ1-5 for the parts outside the CDR3, the full variable domain is DVKVTQSSRYLVKRTGEKVFLECVQDMDHENMFWYRQDPGLGLRLIYFSYDVKMKEKGDIPEGYSVSREKKERFSLILESASTNQTSMYLCASSYYRGKNNQPQHFGDGTRLSIL.

The gene calls are TRBV19 and TRBJ2-2; D may be TRBD1 (7 bases). This CDR3 has 14 residues. CDR1 and CDR2 from the germline V gene are LNHDA and SQIVND (reference sequence). V was shortened by 8 bases and J by 3 bases, with 13 bases between the two germline ends. This chain's CDR3 is CASLDREDTGELFF. CDR3 DNA sequence: TGTGCCAGTCTCGACAGGGAGGACACCGGGGAGCTGTTTTTT. Full variable domain (remainder filled in from reference TRBV19 and TRBJ2-2): DGGITQSPKYLFRKEGQNVTLSCEQNLNHDAMYWYRQDPGQGLRLIYYSQIVNDFQKGDIAEGYSVSREKKESFPLTVTSAQKNPTAFYLCASLDREDTGELFFGEGSRLTVL.

V is TRBV13 and J is TRBJ2-4, with 10 bases identical to TRBD2. V shed 4 bases and J 3 bases; nucleotides not matched to a gene: 6. This CDR3 region has 16 residues. Germline-derived CDR1 and CDR2 are PRHDT and FYEKMQ (reference sequence). The CDR3 sequence: CASSSSGSPDKNIQYF. CDR3 nucleotide sequence: TGTGCCAGCAGCTCTAGCGGGAGCCCGGACAAAAACATTCAGTACTTC.

The rearrangement uses TRBV27 and TRBJ2-2; 11 bases line up with TRBD2. With V trimmed by 2 bases and J by 3 bases, 5 bases remained unmatched. The germline CDR1 and CDR2 sequences are MNHEY and SMNVEV (reference sequence). This CDR3 is 17 amino acids long. CDR3 loop: CASSLGLAGGHTGELFF. The CDR3 nucleotides are TGTGCCAGCAGTTTAGGTCTAGCGGGAGGTCACACCGGGGAGCTGTTTTTT.

The chain has TRBV19 and TRBJ1-1, with D unresolved. Deletions cut 0 bases from V and 5 bases from J, with 10 bases between. The germline V gene encodes CDR1 LNHDA and CDR2 SQIVND (reference sequence). The CDR3 length is 14 residues. The CDR3 loop reads CASSIEPGMTEAFF. The CDR3 DNA reads as TGTGCCAGTAGTATAGAACCTGGGATGACTGAAGCTTTCTTT.

The chain joins TRBV5-4 to TRBJ2-7, with 12 bases that match TRBD2. Germline-derived CDR1 and CDR2 are SGHNT and YYREEE (reference sequence). V shed 4 bases and J 7 bases; nucleotides not matched to a gene: 3. The CDR3 consists of 13 residues. CDR3 coding DNA: TGTGCCAGCAGCGCAGGACTAGCGGGGGAGCAGTACTTC. Translating gives CASSAGLAGEQYF.

V is TRBV5-1 and J is TRBJ1-5, with 8 bases lining up with TRBD1. This CDR3 spans 17 amino acids. CDR1 SGHRS and CDR2 YFSETQ come from the germline V gene. J lost 2 bases, V lost 3 bases, and 10 bases had no gene match. CDR3 bases: TGCGCCAGCAGCTGGGACAGGTTCTCTCCAGGCAATCAGCCCCAGCATTTT. Translated, it gives CASSWDRFSPGNQPQHF.

The chain combines TRBV27 with TRBJ2-7; D is undetermined. V gave up 6 bases and J gave up 2 bases, with 17 bases separating them. This CDR3 spans 15 amino acids. Germline V CDR1 and CDR2: MNHEY, SMNVEV (reference sequence). The CDR3 loop reads CASRELQNVTYEQYF. The CDR3, as DNA: TGTGCCAGCAGAGAACTGCAGAATGTAACCTACGAGCAGTACTTC.